These 30 T cell receptor beta chains were sequenced from one sample in a study of CD8+ T cells in alopecia areata. It was cDNA, reverse transcribed from extracted RNA, that served as the sequencing template. Only in-frame clones appear in the TCRdb table, and some are missing; sequencing was by immunoSEQ multiplex PCR. Among about 200,000 clones listed, about 65% were seen once. Treatment in this sample: oral pan-JAK inhibitor, 5-10 mg twice daily. This material consisted of CD4+ T cells sorted from blood, taken around week 49, from a patient treated with tofacitinib. The receptors shown here come from a human donor with alopecia areata.

The CDR3 loop is CASSFRLPGQGIPYEQYF. CDR3 nucleotide sequence: TGTGCCAGCAGTTTCCGACTCCCGGGACAGGGGATTCCCTACGAGCAGTACTTC. V usage is TRBV27 and J usage is TRBJ2-7; 10 bases fit TRBD1. Trimming at V came to 3 bases and at J to 2 bases, leaving 13 bases not matched to a gene. Germline V CDR1 and CDR2: MNHEY, SMNVEV (reference sequence). This CDR3 contains 18 residues.

This clone came up a few times. The rearrangement links TRBV6-5 to TRBJ1-2; a weak D match, TRBD1 (5 bases). This CDR3 is built from 14 residues. V was pared by 6 bases and J by 7 bases, with 18 bases between. Germline V gives CDR1 MNHEY, CDR2 SVGAGI. The chain's CDR3 is CASRPGPRSGGYTF. CDR3 bases: TGTGCCAGCAGACCGGGACCGCGGTCGGGTGGCTACACCTTC.

This clone was seen a handful of times. Other DNA sequences from this sample encode an identical CDR3 as well. The V call is TRBV29-1, the J call TRBJ2-3; 10 nucleotides agree with TRBD2. V dropped 4 bases and J dropped 3; count of bases not matched to a gene: 4. This CDR3 spans 14 amino acids. Germline V gene data show CDR1 as SQVTM and CDR2 as ANQGSEA. The CDR3 loop is CSVGLTSGTDTQYF. DNA for the CDR3: TGCAGCGTTGGCCTGACTAGCGGGACAGATACGCAGTATTTT.

The chain uses TRBV29-1 and TRBJ1-1; 11 nucleotides match TRBD1. The germline V gene encodes CDR1 SQVTM and CDR2 ANQGSEA. This CDR3 is built from 14 residues. J gave up 4 bases and V 6 bases, and 7 bases lay outside the gene matches. In nucleotides, the CDR3 is TGCAGCGTCGGACAGGGGGCGCGTAGCACTGAAGCTTTCTTT. It is translated as CSVGQGARSTEAFF.

This clone was detected only a few times. The J gene is TRBJ2-4, the V gene TRBV29-1, with TRBD2 matching 11 bases. Germline V lookup: CDR1 SQVTM, CDR2 ANQGSEA. V was pared by 7 bases and J by 1 base, with 12 bases of the junction left unmatched. CDR3 length equals 17 residues. The CDR3, as DNA: TGCAGCGACTTTATACAGGGACTAGCGGTGGCCAAAAACATTCAGTACTTC. Translated: CSDFIQGLAVAKNIQYF.

The chain has TRBV7-2 and TRBJ1-2; D is perhaps TRBD1 (5 bases). The germline V gene encodes CDR1 SGHTA and CDR2 FQGNSA. The CDR3 sequence is 13 residues long. The germline V and J ends were trimmed by 5 bases and 0 bases, with 7 bases remaining between them. CDR3 DNA: TGTGCCAGCAGCGCAGGGACTAACTATGGCTACACCTTC. Its protein product is CASSAGTNYGYTF.

The chain is built from TRBV5-4 and TRBJ2-2; D unclear. The CDR3 is made up of 14 amino acids. Trimming removed 0 bases from V and 2 bases from J, with 5 bases in between. CDR1 is SGHNT, CDR2 YYREEE, per germline (reference sequence). CDR3 in amino acids: CASSLEGNTGELFF. CDR3 sequence (DNA): TGTGCCAGCAGCTTGGAAGGAAACACCGGGGAGCTGTTTTTT.

The chain carries TRBV28 and TRBJ2-5, with 7 bases that match TRBD2. CDR1 is MDHEN and CDR2 is SYDVKM in the germline V gene. Germline trimming cut 5 bases from V and 5 bases from J; bases unmatched to any gene: 5. CDR3 length equals 13 residues. CDR3: CASSRAGEETQYF. The DNA for the CDR3 is TGTGCCAGCAGTCGGGCGGGGGAGGAGACCCAGTACTTC.

This clone turned up a few times. This chain connects TRBV30 to TRBJ2-5, with TRBD1 matching over 7 bases. The CDR3 extends over 12 amino acids. Germline V lookup: CDR1 GTSNPN, CDR2 SVGIG (reference sequence). J was trimmed by 5 bases and V by 2 bases; bases with no gene match: 2. CDR3 sequence: CAWSQGGETQYF. The CDR3 DNA follows: TGTGCCTGGAGTCAAGGGGGCGAGACCCAGTACTTC.

CDR3 nucleotide sequence: TGTGCCAGCGGACAGGGGGCGGGTTCACCCCTCCACTTT. This gives the protein CASGQGAGSPLHF. The chain recombines TRBV27 with TRBJ1-6; 11 nucleotides agree with TRBD1. J was trimmed by 9 bases and V by 8 bases; bases with no gene match: 3. Germline-derived CDR1 and CDR2 are MNHEY and SMNVEV (reference sequence). There are 13 residues in the CDR3.

The CDR3 region has the DNA TGCAGCGTTGCGCGGGGACTAGCGGGGTTATCCTACAATGAGCAGTTCTTC. Protein sequence: CSVARGLAGLSYNEQFF. This rearrangement joins TRBV29-1 to TRBJ2-1, with 13 bases lining up with TRBD2. This CDR3 comprises 17 residues. The trim removed 4 bases at V and 1 base at J, leaving 7 bases unmatched. Germline V gene lookup returns CDR1 SQVTM and CDR2 ANQGSEA.

CDR3 sequence: CASSVTGDGYTF. The CDR3 bases are TGTGCCAGCAGTGTGACAGGAGATGGCTACACCTTC. The chain links TRBV25-1 to TRBJ1-2; D may be TRBD1 (6 bases). V lost 4 bases to trimming and J lost 6 bases, with 9 bases between them. CDR1 and CDR2 (germline): MGHDK, SYGVNS. This CDR3 comprises 12 residues.

This clone was counted between two and nine times. The chain joins TRBV2 to TRBJ1-2, with a weak D call TRBD1 (6 bases). The CDR3 extends over 14 amino acids. V gave up 5 bases and J gave up 6 bases, with 16 bases separating them. CDR1 is SNHLY, CDR2 FYNNEI, per germline. The CDR3 reads CASSSSVGGDGYTF. The CDR3 coding sequence is TGTGCCAGCAGTTCTTCCGTAGGGGGAGATGGCTACACCTTC.

The chain carries TRBV10-3 and TRBJ1-2, with D perhaps TRBD1 (5 bases). The CDR3 has 15 amino acids. Germline lookup yields CDR1 ENHRY and CDR2 SYGVKD. Trimming pared 2 bases from V and 0 bases from J, leaving 10 bases between. The CDR3 DNA follows: TGTGCCATCAGTGAGGGTGGGACCTCTAACTATGGCTACACCTTC. Translating gives CAISEGGTSNYGYTF.

V and J are TRBV5-6 and TRBJ2-3; D is possibly TRBD2 (6 bases). The germline CDR1 and CDR2 sequences are SGHDT and YYEEEE. V was trimmed by 0 bases and J by 7 bases, leaving 24 bases between them. This CDR3 is built from 18 residues. CDR3 sequence: CASSLGLGRERGSNTQYF. For the CDR3, the DNA is TGTGCCAGCAGCTTGGGGCTTGGACGGGAGCGAGGATCGAATACGCAGTATTTT.

This clone was observed a few times. V and J are TRBV7-2 and TRBJ2-2; unclear D gene. Germline CDR1 and CDR2: SGHTA and FQGNSA. The germline V and J ends were trimmed by 5 bases and 5 bases, with 9 bases remaining between them. The CDR3 sequence is 13 residues long. The CDR3 reads CASSGKGTGELFF. The CDR3, as DNA: TGTGCCAGCAGCGGGAAGGGAACCGGGGAGCTGTTTTTT.

This clone was counted once. The chain links TRBV29-1 to TRBJ1-2; D gene ambiguous. The V end was cut by 5 bases, the J end by 7 bases, with 17 bases between. There are 13 residues in the CDR3. In germline, CDR1 is SQVTM, CDR2 ANQGSEA. CDR3 nucleotides: TGCAGCGTTCTCATCGCCCCGAAGGGTGGCTACACCTTC. This gives the protein CSVLIAPKGGYTF.

The rearrangement uses TRBV29-1 and TRBJ2-1, with D uncertain. The CDR3 runs 13 residues. From germline, CDR1 is SQVTM and CDR2 ANQGSEA. Deletions cut 4 bases from V and 7 bases from J, with 14 bases between. In DNA, the CDR3 is TGCAGCGTTGTCCTAAGGGCGAGGAATGAGCAGTTCTTC. Its protein product is CSVVLRARNEQFF.

This clone has a handful of counts. The V and J genes are TRBV29-1 and TRBJ1-1; D may be TRBD1 (5 bases). There are 13 residues in the CDR3. The germline V gene has CDR1 SQVTM and CDR2 ANQGSEA. Trimming took off 3 bases at V and 1 base at J, with 9 bases between the two ends. The CDR3: CSVDYGGNTEAFF. DNA for the CDR3: TGCAGCGTTGATTACGGGGGGAACACTGAAGCTTTCTTT.

V usage is TRBV7-2 and J usage is TRBJ2-1; tentatively, D is TRBD1 or TRBD2 (5 bases each). Trimming left V 5 bases short and J 1 base short, with 12 bases between. The CDR3 loop spans 15 amino acids. Germline loops: CDR1 SGHTA, CDR2 FQGNSA. The CDR3 DNA sequence: TGTGCCAGCAGCCACTTAGGGGAGTCCTACAATGAGCAGTTCTTC. It yields the protein CASSHLGESYNEQFF.

This chain connects TRBV25-1 to TRBJ2-7; D is perhaps TRBD1 or TRBD2 (5 bases each). Trimming removed 3 bases at V and 6 bases at J, with 18 bases between. The CDR3 runs to 15 residues. Germline CDR1 and CDR2: MGHDK and SYGVNS. CDR3 in DNA: TGTGCCAGCAGTGATCCCGGGACGTCGTTAGGCGAGCAGTACTTC. This codes for CASSDPGTSLGEQYF.

V usage is TRBV15 and J usage is TRBJ2-5; TRBD1 aligns across 12 bases. V gave up 1 base and J gave up 3 bases; unmatched junction bases: 3. This CDR3 spans 16 amino acids. Germline V gene lookup returns CDR1 LNHNV and CDR2 YYDKDF (reference sequence). CDR3 amino acids: CATSRAGTGGEETQYF. In DNA form, the CDR3 reads TGTGCCACCAGCAGAGCCGGGACAGGGGGCGAAGAGACCCAGTACTTC.

The V call is TRBV15, the J call TRBJ2-5; TRBD1 agrees at 9 bases. The J call is in doubt because the DNA end fits TRBJ2-7 better. CDR1 is LNHNV, CDR2 YYDKDF, per germline (reference sequence). CDR3 size: 14 residues. CDR3 in DNA: TGTGCCACCAGCCTAGGACAGGGGCCCTACGAGCAGTACTTC. Translated, it gives CATSLGQGPYEQYF.

The V call is TRBV7-2, the J call TRBJ1-2, with a tentative D call TRBD1 (5 bases). Germline CDR1 SGHTA, CDR2 FQGNSA. The length of the CDR3 is 16 residues. The germline V and J ends were trimmed by 7 bases and 3 bases, with 21 bases remaining between them. The DNA for the CDR3 is TGTGCCAGCAACAGCTTCGTCCAGGGATTGGACTATGGCTACACCTTC. This encodes CASNSFVQGLDYGYTF.

This clone was seen just once. The genes are TRBV10-3 and TRBJ2-5; TRBD2 agrees at 9 bases. V was pared by 5 bases and J by 5 bases, with 9 bases of the junction left unmatched. CDR3 length: 15 amino acids. The germline CDR1 and CDR2 sequences are ENHRY and SYGVKD. The CDR3 reads CAISSSGASRETQYF. CDR3 DNA: TGTGCCATCAGTTCTAGCGGGGCCTCCCGGGAGACCCAGTACTTC.

The chain has TRBV9 and TRBJ2-7, with 7 bases matching TRBD1. J was trimmed by 9 bases and V by 3 bases; bases with no gene match: 12. Germline V CDR1 and CDR2: SGDLS, YYNGEE. This CDR3 comprises 14 residues. CDR3 residues: CASSAGTATSRQYF. The CDR3 coding sequence is TGTGCCAGCAGCGCCGGGACAGCCACCTCCCGGCAGTACTTC.

J is TRBJ2-5 and V is TRBV29-1; D may match TRBD1 or TRBD2 (5 bases each). Germline CDR1 and CDR2: SQVTM and ANQGSEA. V lost 3 bases, J lost 5 bases, and 13 bases lay in between. This CDR3 spans 13 amino acids. The CDR3 loop reads CSVERAGLETQYF. The CDR3 nucleotides are TGCAGCGTTGAGCGGGCAGGGTTGGAGACCCAGTACTTC.

The rearrangement uses TRBV5-6 and TRBJ2-2, with 12 bases lining up with TRBD1. Trimming removed 3 bases from V and 6 bases from J; junction bases left unmatched: 6. There are 16 residues in the CDR3. Looked up from germline, CDR1 is SGHDT and CDR2 is YYEEEE. The CDR3 DNA follows: TGTGCCAGCAGCTCGCTGGGACAGGGGGCTTCCGGGGAGCTGTTTTTT. Residues: CASSSLGQGASGELFF.

To note about this clone: The same CDR3 is also encoded by other DNA sequences in this sample. This CDR3 is CSVAGTGGNQPQHF. DNA of the CDR3: TGCAGCGTAGCCGGGACAGGGGGCAATCAGCCCCAGCATTTT. The chain combines TRBV29-1 with TRBJ1-5; TRBD1 aligns across 10 bases. The CDR3 covers 14 residues. V was clipped by 6 bases and J by 2 bases; unmatched bases: 4. Germline CDR1 and CDR2: SQVTM and ANQGSEA.

The chain has TRBV10-2 and TRBJ1-2; no definite D call. Between the trimmed V and J ends, which lost 0 bases and 2 bases, there was a span of 7 bases. Germline V gene lookup returns CDR1 WSHSY and CDR2 SAAADI. There are 14 residues in the CDR3. The CDR3 loop reads CASSESPQNYGYTF. CDR3 in DNA: TGCGCCAGCAGTGAGTCACCACAAAACTATGGCTACACCTTC.